The rows below give T cell receptor beta chains drawn from one sample of a study of immune cell composition in non-small cell lung cancer. TCRdb's copy holds only in-frame clones and misses some; the assay was immunoSEQ multiplex PCR. The sample holds about 10,000 clones; 65% to 70% are singletons and the top ten take 7% to 10%. Sequences were obtained from lung tumor tissue. These receptors were collected from a human donor with non-small cell lung cancer. CDR3s include the opening cysteine and the closing phenylalanine or tryptophan. Each record gives: J gene, clone size, V gene, D gene, CDR3 DNA, CDR3 protein. The D gene is left open where the match is weak. Not every row has a clone size; where given, it reads once, few, many or a size class.

TRBJ1-1 | . | TRBV11-3 | . | TGTGCCAGCAGCGAGGGACGGAACACTGAAGCTTTCTTT | CASSEGRNTEAFF
TRBJ1-1 | . | TRBV7-9 | . | TGTGCCAGCAGCGAACAGACGAACACTGAAGCTTTCTTT | CASSEQTNTEAFF
TRBJ2-6 | large | TRBV7-3 | TRBD1 | TGTGCCAGCAGCTTAATACAGGGGACTGGGGCCAACGTCCTGACTTTC | CASSLIQGTGANVLTF
TRBJ1-2 | few | TRBV28 | TRBD1 | TGTGCCAGCACAGACAGGGGCTATGGCTACACCTTC | CASTDRGYGYTF
TRBJ1-1 | . | TRBV7-6 | . | TGTGCCAGCAGCTTAGGTTCAGTGAACACTGAAGCTTTCTTT | CASSLGSVNTEAFF
TRBJ1-4 | . | TRBV4-1 | . | TGCGCCAGCAGCCAGGGGGGCGCGGGTGAAAAACTGTTTTTT | CASSQGGAGEKLFF
TRBJ2-2 | few | TRBV18 | . | TGTGCCAGCTCACTCGGGACGGCCGGCGCCGGGGAGCTGTTTTTT | CASSLGTAGAGELFF
TRBJ1-2 | . | TRBV20-1 | . | TGCAGTGCTAGAGATCGCTGGGGTTGCACCTTC | CSARDRWGCTF
TRBJ2-1 | . | TRBV7-3 | TRBD2 | TGTGCCAGCAGCGCGGAGACTAGCGGGGGACACAATGAGCAGTTCTTC | CASSAETSGGHNEQFF
TRBJ2-1 | . | TRBV2 | . | TGTGCCATTGGGGCCGAATACAATGAGCAGTTCTTC | CAIGAEYNEQFF
TRBJ2-3 | . | TRBV7-3 | . | TGTGCCAGCAGCTCCCAACACAGCACAGATACGCAGTATTTT | CASSSQHSTDTQYF
TRBJ1-4 | . | TRBV6-5 | . | TGTGCCACATTAGGGAATGAAAAACTGTTTTTT | CATLGNEKLFF
TRBJ1-1 | . | TRBV18 | . | TGTGCCAGCTCACAGGTCAGGGGCCGGGCTTTCTTT | CASSQVRGRAFF
TRBJ1-1 | . | TRBV16 | . | TGTGCCAGCAGCCCCCGGGACCTAGTAAGAATTGAAGCTTTCTTT | CASSPRDLVRIEAFF
TRBJ1-4 | . | TRBV6-5 | . | TGTGCCAGCAGTTACAACGGCGGAAAACTGTTTTTT | CASSYNGGKLFF
TRBJ1-2 | . | TRBV19 | . | TGTGCCAGTACCCCCTCGGGACAACTACGCGGTGTCTATGGCTACACCTTC | CASTPSGQLRGVYGYTF
TRBJ1-6 | . | TRBV5-1 | . | TGCGCCAGCAGCTTGGCCTTCGGATCCGAAAAGGCGTCACCCCTCCACTTT | CASSLAFGSEKASPLHF
TRBJ2-3 | . | TRBV7-2 | . | TGTGCCAGCAGCCCCTGGCGGGGCGAAGATACGCAGTATTTT | CASSPWRGEDTQYF
TRBJ1-5 | . | TRBV11-2 | . | TGTGCCAGCAGCTTGGTTTCGGGTAGCAATCAGCCCCAGCATTTT | CASSLVSGSNQPQHF
TRBJ2-5 | once | TRBV2 | . | TGTGCCAGCAGCTGGGGGGCCGAAAAAGAGACCCAGTACTTC | CASSWGAEKETQYF
TRBJ2-2 | . | TRBV7-2 | TRBD1 | TGTGCCAGCAGCTTTTCGACAGGGTACACCGGGGAGCTGTTTTTT | CASSFSTGYTGELFF